This T cell receptor (beta chain) was found in a study of cytomegalovirus exposure and HLA in healthy donors. Generated by immunoSEQ multiplex PCR, the TCRdb table keeps only in-frame clones and is missing some. The repertoire holds about 73,000 clones, with around 93% as singletons. Between the trimmed V and J ends, which lost 5 bases and 4 bases, there was a span of 12 bases. The CDR3 is made up of 13 amino acids. Per germline, CDR1 MDHEN and CDR2 SYDVKM. Findings and limits, study-wide: It was 150 or so TCR beta chains that were listed as cytomegalovirus-associated.

In the case of this clone: Its specificity is not known.

The TCR originated in a woman under 30 in good health and CMV-seronegative. Sequenced material: PBMCs. The rearrangement uses TRBV28 and TRBJ2-7, with a tentative D call TRBD2 (6 bases). The CDR3: CASSGDLRYEQYF. DNA for the CDR3: TGTGCCAGCAGTGGGGACTTGAGGTACGAGCAGTACTTC.